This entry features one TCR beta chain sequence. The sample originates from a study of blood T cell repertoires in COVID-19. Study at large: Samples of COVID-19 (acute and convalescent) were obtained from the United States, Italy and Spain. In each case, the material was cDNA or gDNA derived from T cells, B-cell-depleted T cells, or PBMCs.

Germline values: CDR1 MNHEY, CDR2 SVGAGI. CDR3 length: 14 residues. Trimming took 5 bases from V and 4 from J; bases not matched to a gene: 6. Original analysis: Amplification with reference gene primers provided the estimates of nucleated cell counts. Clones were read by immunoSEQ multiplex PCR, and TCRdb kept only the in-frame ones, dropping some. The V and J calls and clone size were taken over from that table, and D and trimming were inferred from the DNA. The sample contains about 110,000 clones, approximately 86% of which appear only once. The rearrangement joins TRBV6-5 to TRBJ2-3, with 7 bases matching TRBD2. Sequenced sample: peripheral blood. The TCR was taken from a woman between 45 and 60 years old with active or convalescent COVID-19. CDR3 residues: CASSTRDYSDTQYF. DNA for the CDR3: TGTGCCAGCAGTACACGGGACTATTCAGATACGCAGTATTTT.